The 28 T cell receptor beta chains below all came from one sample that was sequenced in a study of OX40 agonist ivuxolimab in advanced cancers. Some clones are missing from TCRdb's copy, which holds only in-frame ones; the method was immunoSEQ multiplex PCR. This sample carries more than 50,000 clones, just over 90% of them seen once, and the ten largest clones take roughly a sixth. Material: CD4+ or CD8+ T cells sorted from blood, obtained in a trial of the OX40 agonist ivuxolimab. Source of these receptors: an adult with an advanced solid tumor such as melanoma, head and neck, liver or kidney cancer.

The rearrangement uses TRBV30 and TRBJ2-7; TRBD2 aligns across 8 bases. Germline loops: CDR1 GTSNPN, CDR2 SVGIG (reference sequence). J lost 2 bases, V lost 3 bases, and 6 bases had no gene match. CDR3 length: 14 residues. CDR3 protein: CAWSRTSSPYEQYF. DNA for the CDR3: TGTGCCTGGAGCCGGACTAGCTCCCCCTACGAGCAGTACTTC.

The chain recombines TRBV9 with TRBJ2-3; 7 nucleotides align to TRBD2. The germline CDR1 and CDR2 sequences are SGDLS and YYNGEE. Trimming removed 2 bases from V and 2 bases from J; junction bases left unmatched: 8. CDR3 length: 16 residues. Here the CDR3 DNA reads TGTGCCAGCAGCGTGACTGGGCGGGGGATCACAGATACGCAGTATTTT. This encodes CASSVTGRGITDTQYF.

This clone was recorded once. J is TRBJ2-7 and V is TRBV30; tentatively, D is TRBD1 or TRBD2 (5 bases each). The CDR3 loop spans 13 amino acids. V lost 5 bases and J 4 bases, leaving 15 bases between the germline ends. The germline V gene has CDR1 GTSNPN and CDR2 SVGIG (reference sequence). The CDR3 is CAWGGEGGYEQYF. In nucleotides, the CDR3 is TGTGCCTGGGGGGGTGAGGGCGGTTACGAGCAGTACTTC.

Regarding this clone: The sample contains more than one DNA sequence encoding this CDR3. CDR3 residues: CASSLIGGNTEAFF. Here the CDR3 DNA reads TGTGCCAGCAGTTTGATTGGAGGAAACACTGAAGCTTTCTTT. This sequence joins TRBV27 and TRBJ1-1; D ambiguous. Germline CDR1 reads MNHEY; CDR2 reads SMNVEV (reference sequence). This CDR3 spans 14 amino acids. V dropped 3 bases and J dropped 2 bases, with 10 bases sitting between them.

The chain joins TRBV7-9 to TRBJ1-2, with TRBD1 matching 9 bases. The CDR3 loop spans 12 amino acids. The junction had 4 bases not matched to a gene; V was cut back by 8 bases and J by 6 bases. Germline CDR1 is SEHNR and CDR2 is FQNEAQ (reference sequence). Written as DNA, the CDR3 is TGTGCCAGCTGGACAGGGGAAGATGGCTACACCTTC. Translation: CASWTGEDGYTF. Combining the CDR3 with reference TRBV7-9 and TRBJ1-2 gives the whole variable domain DTGVSQNPRHKITKRGQNVTFRCDPISEHNRLYWYRQTLGQGPEFLTYFQNEAQLEKSRLLSDRFSAERPKGSFSTLEIQRTEQGDSAMYLCASWTGEDGYTFGSGTRLTVV.

The CDR3 DNA reads TGTGCCAGCAGCTTCTCTGAGGGTTACGAGCAGTACTTC. Amino acids: CASSFSEGYEQYF. The chain uses TRBV5-4 and TRBJ2-7, with D perhaps TRBD2 (5 bases). This CDR3 region has 13 residues. Germline-derived CDR1 and CDR2 are SGHNT and YYREEE (reference sequence). V gave up 2 bases and J gave up 4 bases, with 10 bases separating them.

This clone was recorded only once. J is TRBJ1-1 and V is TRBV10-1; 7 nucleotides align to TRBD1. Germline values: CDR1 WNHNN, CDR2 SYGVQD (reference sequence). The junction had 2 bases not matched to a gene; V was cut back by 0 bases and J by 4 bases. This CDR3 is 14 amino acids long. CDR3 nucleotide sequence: TGCGCCAGCAGTGAGTCAGGGGGCGGCACTGAAGCTTTCTTT. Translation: CASSESGGGTEAFF.

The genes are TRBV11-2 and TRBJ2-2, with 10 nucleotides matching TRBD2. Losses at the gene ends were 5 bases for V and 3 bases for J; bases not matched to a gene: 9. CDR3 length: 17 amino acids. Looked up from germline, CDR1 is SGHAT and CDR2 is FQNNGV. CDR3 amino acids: CASSLPLAGADTGELFF. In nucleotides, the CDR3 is TGTGCCAGCAGCCTACCTCTAGCGGGGGCGGACACCGGGGAGCTGTTTTTT.

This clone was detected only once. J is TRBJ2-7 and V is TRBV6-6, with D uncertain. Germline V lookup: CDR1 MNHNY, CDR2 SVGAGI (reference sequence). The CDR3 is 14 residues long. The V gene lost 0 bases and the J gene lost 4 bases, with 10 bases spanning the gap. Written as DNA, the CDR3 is TGTGCCAGCAGTTACTCGATGATGGGTTACGAGCAGTACTTC. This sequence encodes CASSYSMMGYEQYF.

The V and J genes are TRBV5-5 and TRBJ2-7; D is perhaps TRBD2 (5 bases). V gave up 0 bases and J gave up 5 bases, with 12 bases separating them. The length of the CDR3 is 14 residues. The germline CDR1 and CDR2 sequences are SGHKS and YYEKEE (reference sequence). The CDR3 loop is CASSLVPGIDEQYF. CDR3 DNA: TGTGCCAGCAGCTTGGTCCCGGGGATTGACGAGCAGTACTTC.

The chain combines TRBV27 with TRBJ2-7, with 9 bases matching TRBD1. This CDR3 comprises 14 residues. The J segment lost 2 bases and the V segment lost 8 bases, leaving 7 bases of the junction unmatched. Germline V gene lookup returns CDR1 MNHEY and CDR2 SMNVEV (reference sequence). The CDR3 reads CASGTGTGTYEQYF. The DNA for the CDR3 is TGTGCCAGCGGCACCGGGACAGGGACCTACGAGCAGTACTTC.

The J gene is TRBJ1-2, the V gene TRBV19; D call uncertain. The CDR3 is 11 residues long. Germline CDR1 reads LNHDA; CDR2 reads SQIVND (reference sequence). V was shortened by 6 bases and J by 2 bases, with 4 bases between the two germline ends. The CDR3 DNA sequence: TGTGCCAGTAGCGAGAACTATGGCTACACCTTC. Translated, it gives CASSENYGYTF.

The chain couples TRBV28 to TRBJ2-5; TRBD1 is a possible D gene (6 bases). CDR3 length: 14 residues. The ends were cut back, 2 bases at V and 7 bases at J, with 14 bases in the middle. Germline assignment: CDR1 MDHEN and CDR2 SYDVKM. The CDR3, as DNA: TGTGCCAGCAGTTTAGGCGGCAGGGGAGCGACCCAGTACTTC. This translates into CASSLGGRGATQYF. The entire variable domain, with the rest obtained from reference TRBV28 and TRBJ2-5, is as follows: DVKVTQSSRYLVKRTGEKVFLECVQDMDHENMFWYRQDPGLGLRLIYFSYDVKMKEKGDIPEGYSVSREKKERFSLILESASTNQTSMYLCASSLGGRGATQYFGPGTRLLVL.

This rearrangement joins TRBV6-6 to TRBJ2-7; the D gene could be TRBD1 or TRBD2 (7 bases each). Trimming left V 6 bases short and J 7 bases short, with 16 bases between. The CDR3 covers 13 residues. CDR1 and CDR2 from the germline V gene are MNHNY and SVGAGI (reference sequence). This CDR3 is CASRPGGDFEQYF. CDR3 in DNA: TGTGCCAGCAGGCCAGGGGGGGACTTTGAGCAGTACTTC.

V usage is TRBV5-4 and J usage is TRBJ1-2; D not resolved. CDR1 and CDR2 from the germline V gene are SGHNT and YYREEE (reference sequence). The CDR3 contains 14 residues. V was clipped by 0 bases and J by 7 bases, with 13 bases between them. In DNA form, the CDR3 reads TGTGCCAGCAGCTTGGATTATGTGGGTCCTGGCTACACCTTC. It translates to CASSLDYVGPGYTF.

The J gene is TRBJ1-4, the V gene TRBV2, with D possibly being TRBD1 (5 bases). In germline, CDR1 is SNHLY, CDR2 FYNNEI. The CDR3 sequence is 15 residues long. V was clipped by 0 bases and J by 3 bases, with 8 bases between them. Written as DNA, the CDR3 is TGTGCCAGCAGTGAAGCGGGGACGGCTAATGAAAAACTGTTTTTT. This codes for CASSEAGTANEKLFF.

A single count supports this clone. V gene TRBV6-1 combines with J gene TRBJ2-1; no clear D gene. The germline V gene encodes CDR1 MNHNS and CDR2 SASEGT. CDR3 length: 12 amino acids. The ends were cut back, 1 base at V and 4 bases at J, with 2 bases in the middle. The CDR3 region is CASSEEYNEQFF. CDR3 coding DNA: TGTGCCAGCAGTGAAGAATACAATGAGCAGTTCTTC.

CDR3 coding DNA: TGTGCCAGCAGCTTCCCCGGGACAGGGGGCTTGCCCCTCCACTTT. Translated, it gives CASSFPGTGGLPLHF. The V and J genes are TRBV11-1 and TRBJ1-6; 12 bases fit TRBD1. CDR1 and CDR2 from the germline V gene are SGHAT and FQDESV (reference sequence). V trimming: 3 bases; J trimming: 13 bases; junction bases outside the gene matches: 7. The CDR3 is 15 residues long.

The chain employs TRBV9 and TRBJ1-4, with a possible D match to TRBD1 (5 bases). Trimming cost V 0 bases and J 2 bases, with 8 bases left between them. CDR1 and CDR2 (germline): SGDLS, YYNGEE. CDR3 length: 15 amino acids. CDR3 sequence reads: CASSVDGTTNEKLFF. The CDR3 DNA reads TGTGCCAGCAGCGTAGATGGGACCACTAATGAAAAACTGTTTTTT.

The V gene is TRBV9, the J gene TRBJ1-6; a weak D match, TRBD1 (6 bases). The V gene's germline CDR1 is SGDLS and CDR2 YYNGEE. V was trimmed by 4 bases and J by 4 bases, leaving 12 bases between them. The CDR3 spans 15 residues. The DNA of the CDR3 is TGTGCCAGCAGCCCCAGGACAGATTATAATTCACCCCTCCACTTT. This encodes CASSPRTDYNSPLHF.

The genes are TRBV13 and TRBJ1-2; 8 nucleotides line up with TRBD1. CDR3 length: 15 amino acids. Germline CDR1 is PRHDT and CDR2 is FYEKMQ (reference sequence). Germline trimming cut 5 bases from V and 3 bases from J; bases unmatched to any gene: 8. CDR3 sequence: CASSPGQGLYYGYTF. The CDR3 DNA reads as TGTGCCAGCAGCCCCGGACAGGGCCTTTACTATGGCTACACCTTC.

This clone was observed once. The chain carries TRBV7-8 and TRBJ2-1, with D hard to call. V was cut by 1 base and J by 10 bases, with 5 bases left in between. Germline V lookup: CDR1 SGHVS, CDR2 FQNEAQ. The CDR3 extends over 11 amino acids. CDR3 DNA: TGTGCCAGCAGCTTAGTGGGAGAGCAGTTCTTC. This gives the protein CASSLVGEQFF.

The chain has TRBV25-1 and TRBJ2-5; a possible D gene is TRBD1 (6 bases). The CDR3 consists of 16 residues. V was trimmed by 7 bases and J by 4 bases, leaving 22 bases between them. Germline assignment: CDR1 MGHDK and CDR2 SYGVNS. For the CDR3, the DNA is TGTGCCAGCACCCCACCCGGGACACTTGTCCGAGAGACCCAGTACTTC. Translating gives CASTPPGTLVRETQYF. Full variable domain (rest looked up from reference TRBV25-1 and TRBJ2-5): EADIYQTPRYLVIGTGKKITLECSQTMGHDKMYWYQQDPGMELHLIHYSYGVNSTEKGDLSSESTVSRIRTEHFPLTLESARPSHTSQYLCASTPPGTLVRETQYFGPGTRLLVL.

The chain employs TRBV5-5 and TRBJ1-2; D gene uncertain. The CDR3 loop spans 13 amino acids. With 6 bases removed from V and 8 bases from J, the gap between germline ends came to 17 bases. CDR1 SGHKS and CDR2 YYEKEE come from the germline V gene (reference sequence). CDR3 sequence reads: CASTLTEVLGYTF. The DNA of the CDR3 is TGTGCCAGCACCCTTACAGAAGTCTTGGGCTACACCTTC. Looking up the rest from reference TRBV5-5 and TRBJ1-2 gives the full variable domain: DAGVTQSPTHLIKTRGQQVTLRCSPISGHKSVSWYQQVLGQGPQFIFQYYEKEERGRGNFPDRFSARQFPNYSSELNVNALLLGDSALYLCASTLTEVLGYTFGSGTRLTVV.

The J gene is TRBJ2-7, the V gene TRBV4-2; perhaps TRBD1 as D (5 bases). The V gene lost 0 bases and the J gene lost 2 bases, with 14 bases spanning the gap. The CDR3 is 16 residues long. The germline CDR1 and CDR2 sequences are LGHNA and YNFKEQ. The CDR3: CASSQEGVGRAYEQYF. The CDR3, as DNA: TGTGCCAGCAGCCAAGAAGGTGTTGGCAGGGCCTACGAGCAGTACTTC.

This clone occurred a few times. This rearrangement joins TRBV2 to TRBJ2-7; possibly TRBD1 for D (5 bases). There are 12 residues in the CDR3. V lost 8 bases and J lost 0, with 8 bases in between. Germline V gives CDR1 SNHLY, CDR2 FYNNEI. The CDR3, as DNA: TGTGCCAGCGAGGACATCTCCTACGAGCAGTACTTC. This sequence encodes CASEDISYEQYF.

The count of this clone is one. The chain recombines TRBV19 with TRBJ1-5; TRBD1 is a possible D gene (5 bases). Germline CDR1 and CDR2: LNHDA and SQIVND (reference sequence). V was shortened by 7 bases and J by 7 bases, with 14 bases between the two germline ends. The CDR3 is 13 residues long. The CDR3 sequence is CASISGLGQPQHF. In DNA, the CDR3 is TGTGCCAGTATATCAGGGCTCGGGCAGCCCCAGCATTTT. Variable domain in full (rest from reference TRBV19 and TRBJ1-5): DGGITQSPKYLFRKEGQNVTLSCEQNLNHDAMYWYRQDPGQGLRLIYYSQIVNDFQKGDIAEGYSVSREKKESFPLTVTSAQKNPTAFYLCASISGLGQPQHFGDGTRLSIL.

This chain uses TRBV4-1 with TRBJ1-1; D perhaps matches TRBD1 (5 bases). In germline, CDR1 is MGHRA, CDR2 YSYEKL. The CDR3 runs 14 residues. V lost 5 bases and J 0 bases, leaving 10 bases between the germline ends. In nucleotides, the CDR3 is TGCGCCAGCAGCGGAATAGGGGTGAACACTGAAGCTTTCTTT. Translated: CASSGIGVNTEAFF.